This TCR beta chain was identified in a study of cytomegalovirus exposure and HLA in healthy donors. For the study at large: Caucasian-associated ancestry cluster membership applied to about 83% of 300 to 450 genotyped donors.

Study-wide results and caveats: Productive rates of about 90% or about 30% were seen for most TCR beta V segments in an earlier analysis. Some TCR beta chains (164 of them) were listed as cytomegalovirus-associated.

As concerns this clone: Its specificity is not known.

Germline CDR1 SGHRS, CDR2 YFSETQ. This CDR3 has 15 residues. V shed 3 bases and J shed 0 bases, with 10 bases lying between them. Primers included in the PCR were 60 Vbeta and 13 Jbeta primers. This table comes from immunoSEQ multiplex PCR, and its TCRdb copy is limited to in-frame clones, with some not included. The table shows 250,000 to 350,000 clones, with 86% occurring only once. The V gene is TRBV5-1, the J gene TRBJ2-4; D may be TRBD1 (5 bases). The receptor was isolated from a man between 35 and 55 years old in good health and CMV-seropositive. The sequenced sample consisted of PBMCs. The CDR3 bases are TGCGCCAGCAGCTCCGACAGATTAGCCAAAAACATTCAGTACTTC. It translates to CASSSDRLAKNIQYF.